One and the same sample provided the 3 T cell receptor beta chains below, sequenced in a study of blood T cell repertoires in COVID-19. Some clones are missing from TCRdb's copy, which holds only in-frame ones; the method was immunoSEQ multiplex PCR. The repertoire includes 250,000 or so clones, around 91% of them detected once, and roughly 2.2% sits in the top ten. Sequenced input: peripheral blood. Every receptor here comes from a woman aged 55-70 years with COVID-19, enrolled during active disease.

The J gene is TRBJ1-2, the V gene TRBV15; D is perhaps TRBD1 (6 bases). The V and J ends lost 3 bases and 6 bases respectively, with 14 bases between them. Germline CDR1 and CDR2: LNHNV and YYDKDF (reference sequence). The CDR3 runs 14 residues. CDR3 residues: CATSSQGFGNGYTF. DNA of the CDR3: TGTGCCACCAGCAGTCAGGGGTTTGGTAATGGCTACACCTTC.

The chain couples TRBV7-3 to TRBJ2-1, with D possibly matching TRBD2 (6 bases). Germline CDR1 reads SGHTA; CDR2 reads FQGTGA. The CDR3 is made up of 15 amino acids. With 5 bases removed from V and 6 bases from J, the gap between germline ends came to 17 bases. The CDR3 spells CASSPSPSSANEQFF. CDR3 nucleotide sequence: TGTGCCAGCAGCCCGTCTCCATCTAGCGCCAATGAGCAGTTCTTC.

This clone was counted once. The genes are TRBV7-2 and TRBJ1-2; 7 bases match TRBD1. Germline loops: CDR1 SGHTA, CDR2 FQGNSA. V gave up 1 base and J gave up 2 bases; unmatched junction bases: 4. The CDR3 sequence is 15 residues long. The CDR3 coding sequence is TGTGCCAGCAGCTTAGTAGGGACAGTAAACTATGGCTACACCTTC. Protein: CASSLVGTVNYGYTF. Full variable domain (rest looked up from reference TRBV7-2 and TRBJ1-2): GAGVSQSPSNKVTEKGKDVELRCDPISGHTALYWYRQSLGQGLEFLIYFQGNSAPDKSGLPSDRFSAERTGGSVSTLTIQRTQQEDSAVYLCASSLVGTVNYGYTFGSGTRLTVV.